The subject of this entry is one T cell receptor (beta chain). What it recognizes is unknown. This table comes from immunoSEQ multiplex PCR, and its TCRdb copy is limited to in-frame clones, with some not included. The sample lists roughly 49,000 clones, 80% to 95% occurring once. V was cut by 7 bases and J by 6 bases, with 9 bases left in between. Germline V CDR1 and CDR2: LNHDA, SQIVND (reference sequence). CDR3 length equals 11 residues. This specimen belongs to a study of a mutant IDH1 vaccine in newly diagnosed glioma. Sample time point: week 35, safety follow-up. Each vaccine dose was 300 ug of mutant IDH1 20-mer peptide, with topical imiquimod.

The clonotype originates from a man in his fifties with glioma. The genes are TRBV19 and TRBJ1-1; D is unresolved. Material: PBMCs, obtained from a glioma patient whose treatment included an IDH1 peptide vaccine. CDR3 residues: CASTLGAEAFF. CDR3 coding DNA: TGTGCCAGTACGCTAGGTGCTGAAGCTTTCTTT.